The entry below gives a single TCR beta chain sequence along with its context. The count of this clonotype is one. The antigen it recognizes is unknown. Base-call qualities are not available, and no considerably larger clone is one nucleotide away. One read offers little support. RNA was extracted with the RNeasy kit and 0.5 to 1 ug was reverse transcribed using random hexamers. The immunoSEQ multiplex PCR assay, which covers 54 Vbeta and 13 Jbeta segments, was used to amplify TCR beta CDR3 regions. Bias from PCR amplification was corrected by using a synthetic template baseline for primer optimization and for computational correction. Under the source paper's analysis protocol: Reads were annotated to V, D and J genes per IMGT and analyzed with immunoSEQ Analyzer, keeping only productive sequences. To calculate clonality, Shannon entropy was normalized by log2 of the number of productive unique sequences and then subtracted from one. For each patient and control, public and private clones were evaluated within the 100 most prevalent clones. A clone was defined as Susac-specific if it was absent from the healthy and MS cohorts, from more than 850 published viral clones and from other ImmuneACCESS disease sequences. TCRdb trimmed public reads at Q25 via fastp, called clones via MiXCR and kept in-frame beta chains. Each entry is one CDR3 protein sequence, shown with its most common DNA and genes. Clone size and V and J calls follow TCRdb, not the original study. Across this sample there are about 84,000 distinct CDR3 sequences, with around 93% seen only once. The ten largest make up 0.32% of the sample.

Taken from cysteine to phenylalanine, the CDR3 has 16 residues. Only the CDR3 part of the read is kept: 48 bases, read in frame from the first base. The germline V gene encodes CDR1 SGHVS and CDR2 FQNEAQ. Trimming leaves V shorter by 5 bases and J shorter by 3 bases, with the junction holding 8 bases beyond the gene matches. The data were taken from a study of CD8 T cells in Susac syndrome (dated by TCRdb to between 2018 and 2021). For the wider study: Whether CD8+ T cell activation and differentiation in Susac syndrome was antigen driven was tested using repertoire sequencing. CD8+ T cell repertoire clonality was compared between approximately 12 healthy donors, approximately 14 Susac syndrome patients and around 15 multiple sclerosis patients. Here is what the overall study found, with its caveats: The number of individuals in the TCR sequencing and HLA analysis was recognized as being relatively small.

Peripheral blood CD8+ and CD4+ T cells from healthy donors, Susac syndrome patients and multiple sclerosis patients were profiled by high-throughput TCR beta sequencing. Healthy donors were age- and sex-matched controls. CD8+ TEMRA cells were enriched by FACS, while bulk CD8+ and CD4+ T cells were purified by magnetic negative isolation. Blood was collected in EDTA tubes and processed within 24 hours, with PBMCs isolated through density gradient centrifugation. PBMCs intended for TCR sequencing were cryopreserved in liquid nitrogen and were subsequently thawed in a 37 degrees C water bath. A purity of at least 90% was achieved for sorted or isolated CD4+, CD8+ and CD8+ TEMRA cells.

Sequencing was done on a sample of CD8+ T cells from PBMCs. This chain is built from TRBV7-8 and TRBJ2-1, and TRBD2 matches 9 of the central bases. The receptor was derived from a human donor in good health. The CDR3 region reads CASSALRGGSYNEQFF. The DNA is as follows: TGTGCCAGCAGCGCCCTGCGGGGGGGCAGCTACAATGAGCAGTTCTTC.